Included here is one T cell receptor (beta chain) sequence, with context. Its target is unknown. The V and J ends lost 0 bases and 3 bases respectively, with 18 bases between them. The length of the CDR3 is 18 residues. Germline-derived CDR1 and CDR2 are LGHNA and YSLEER. The data derive from a study of shared clonotypes between healthy human individuals. Overall study findings and caveats: Rarefaction exposed incomplete sorted-subset sequencing despite large depth. Naive subsets, compared against memory subsets, generally had larger estimated richness values.

The data were produced by immunoSEQ multiplex PCR, yet TCRdb's version contains in-frame clones alone and is incomplete. The profile shows some 2,000,000 clones, roughly 96% of them singletons. The gene calls are TRBV4-3 and TRBJ2-1, with D possibly called TRBD1 or TRBD2 (5 bases each). Sequenced: naive CD4+ T cells sorted from blood. The sample's subset: CD45RA+ positively selected. The sequence came from a man aged 18-30 years in good health. The chain's CDR3 is CASSQDNLRGWGYNEQFF. CDR3 DNA sequence: TGCGCCAGCAGCCAAGATAATTTGAGGGGATGGGGCTACAATGAGCAGTTCTTC.